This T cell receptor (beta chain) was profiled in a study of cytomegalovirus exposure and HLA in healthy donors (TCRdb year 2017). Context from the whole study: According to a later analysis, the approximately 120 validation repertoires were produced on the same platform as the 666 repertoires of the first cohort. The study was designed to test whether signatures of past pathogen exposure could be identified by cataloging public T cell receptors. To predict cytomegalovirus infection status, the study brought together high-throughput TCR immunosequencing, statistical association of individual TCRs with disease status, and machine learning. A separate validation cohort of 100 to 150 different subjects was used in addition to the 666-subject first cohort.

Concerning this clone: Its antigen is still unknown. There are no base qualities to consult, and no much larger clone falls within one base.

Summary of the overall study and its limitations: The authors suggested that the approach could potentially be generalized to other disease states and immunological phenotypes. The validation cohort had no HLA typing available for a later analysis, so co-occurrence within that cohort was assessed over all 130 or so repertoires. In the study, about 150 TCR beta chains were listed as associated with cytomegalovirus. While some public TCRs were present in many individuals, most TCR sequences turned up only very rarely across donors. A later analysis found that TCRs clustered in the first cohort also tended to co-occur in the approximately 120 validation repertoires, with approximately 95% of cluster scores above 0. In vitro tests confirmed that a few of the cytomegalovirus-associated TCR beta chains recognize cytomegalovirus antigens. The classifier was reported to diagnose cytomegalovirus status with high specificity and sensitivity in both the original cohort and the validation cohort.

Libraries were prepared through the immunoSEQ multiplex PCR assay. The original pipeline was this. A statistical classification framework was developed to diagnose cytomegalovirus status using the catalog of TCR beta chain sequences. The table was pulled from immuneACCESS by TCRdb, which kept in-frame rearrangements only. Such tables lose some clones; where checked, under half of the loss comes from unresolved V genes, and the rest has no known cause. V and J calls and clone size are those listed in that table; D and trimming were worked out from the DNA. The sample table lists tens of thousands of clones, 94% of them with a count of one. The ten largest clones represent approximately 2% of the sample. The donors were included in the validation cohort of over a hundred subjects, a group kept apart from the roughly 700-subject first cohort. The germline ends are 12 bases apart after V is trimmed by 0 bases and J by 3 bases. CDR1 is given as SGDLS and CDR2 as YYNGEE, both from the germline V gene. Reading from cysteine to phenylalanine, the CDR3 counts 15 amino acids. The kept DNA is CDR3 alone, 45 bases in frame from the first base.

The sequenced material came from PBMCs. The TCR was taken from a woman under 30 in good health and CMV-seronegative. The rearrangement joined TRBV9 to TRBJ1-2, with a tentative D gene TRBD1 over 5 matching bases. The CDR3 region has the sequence CASSVEPVGDYGYTF. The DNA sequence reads TGTGCCAGCAGCGTAGAGCCGGTAGGGGACTATGGCTACACCTTC.